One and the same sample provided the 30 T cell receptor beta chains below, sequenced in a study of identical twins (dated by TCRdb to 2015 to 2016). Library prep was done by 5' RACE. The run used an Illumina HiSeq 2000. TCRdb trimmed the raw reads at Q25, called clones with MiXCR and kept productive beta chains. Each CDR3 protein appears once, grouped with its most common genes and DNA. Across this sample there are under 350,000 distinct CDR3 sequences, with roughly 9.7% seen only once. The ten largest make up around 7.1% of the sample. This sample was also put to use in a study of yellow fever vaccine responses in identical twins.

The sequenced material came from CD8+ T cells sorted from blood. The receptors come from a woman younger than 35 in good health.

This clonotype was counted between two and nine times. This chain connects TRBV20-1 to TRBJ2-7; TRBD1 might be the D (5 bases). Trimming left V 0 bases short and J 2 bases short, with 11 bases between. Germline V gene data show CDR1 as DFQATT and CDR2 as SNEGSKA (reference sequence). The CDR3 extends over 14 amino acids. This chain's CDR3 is CSARDDSGPYEQYF. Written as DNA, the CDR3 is TGCAGTGCTAGAGATGACAGTGGCCCCTACGAGCAGTACTTC.

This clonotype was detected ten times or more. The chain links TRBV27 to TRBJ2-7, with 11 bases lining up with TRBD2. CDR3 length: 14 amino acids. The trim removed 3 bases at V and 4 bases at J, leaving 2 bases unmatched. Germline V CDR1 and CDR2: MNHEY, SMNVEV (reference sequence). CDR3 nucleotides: TGTGCCAGCAGTTTGGCTAGCGGGAGGTACGAGCAGTACTTC. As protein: CASSLASGRYEQYF.

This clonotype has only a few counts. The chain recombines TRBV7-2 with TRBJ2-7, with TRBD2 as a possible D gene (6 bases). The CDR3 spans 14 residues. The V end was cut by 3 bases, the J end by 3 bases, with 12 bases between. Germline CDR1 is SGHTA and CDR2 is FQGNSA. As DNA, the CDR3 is TGTGCCAGCAGCTTTTTAGCGGCGGTCTACGAGCAGTACTTC. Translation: CASSFLAAVYEQYF. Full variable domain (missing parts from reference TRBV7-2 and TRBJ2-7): GAGVSQSPSNKVTEKGKDVELRCDPISGHTALYWYRQSLGQGLEFLIYFQGNSAPDKSGLPSDRFSAERTGGSVSTLTIQRTQQEDSAVYLCASSFLAAVYEQYFGPGTRLTVT.

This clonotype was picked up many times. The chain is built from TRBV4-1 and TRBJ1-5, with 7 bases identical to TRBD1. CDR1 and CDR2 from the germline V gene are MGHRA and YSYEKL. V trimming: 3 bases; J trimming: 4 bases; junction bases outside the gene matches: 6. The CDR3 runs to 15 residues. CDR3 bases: TGCGCCAGCAGCCAGGAAGAGGGGGCGAATCAGCCCCAGCATTTT. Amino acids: CASSQEEGANQPQHF.

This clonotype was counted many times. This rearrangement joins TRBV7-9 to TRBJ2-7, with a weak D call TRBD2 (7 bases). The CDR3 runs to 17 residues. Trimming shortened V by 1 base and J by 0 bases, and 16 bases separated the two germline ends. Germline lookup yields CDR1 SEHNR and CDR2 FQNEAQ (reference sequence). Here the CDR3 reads CASSLVTQGTISYEQYF. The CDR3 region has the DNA TGTGCCAGCAGCTTAGTAACCCAGGGGACTATCTCCTACGAGCAGTACTTC.

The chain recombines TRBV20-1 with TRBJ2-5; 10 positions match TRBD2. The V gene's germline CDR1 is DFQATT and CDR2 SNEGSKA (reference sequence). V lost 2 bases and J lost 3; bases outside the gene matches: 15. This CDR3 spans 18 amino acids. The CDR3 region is CSARYNLAGVFPKETQYF. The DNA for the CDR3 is TGCAGTGCTAGATACAATCTAGCGGGAGTATTCCCTAAAGAGACCCAGTACTTC.

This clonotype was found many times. The CDR3 bases are TGCAGTGCTAGCGAGGAGGCAGGGTGGGGTTTTGTCGTTGGCAATGAGCAGTTCTTC. Translated, it gives CSASEEAGWGFVVGNEQFF. The chain couples TRBV20-1 to TRBJ2-1; D may be TRBD1 or TRBD2 (5 bases each). Germline V CDR1 and CDR2: DFQATT, SNEGSKA (reference sequence). This CDR3 region has 19 residues. V was shortened by 3 bases and J by 6 bases, with 30 bases between the two germline ends.

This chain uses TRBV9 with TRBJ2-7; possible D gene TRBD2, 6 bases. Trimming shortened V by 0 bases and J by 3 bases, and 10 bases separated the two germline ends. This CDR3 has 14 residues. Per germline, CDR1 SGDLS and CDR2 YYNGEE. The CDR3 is CASSVALADYEQYF. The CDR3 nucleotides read TGTGCCAGCAGCGTAGCACTAGCCGACTACGAGCAGTACTTC. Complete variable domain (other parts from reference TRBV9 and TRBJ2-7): DSGVTQTPKHLITATGQRVTLRCSPRSGDLSVYWYQQSLDQGLQFLIQYYNGEERAKGNILERFSAQQFPDLHSELNLSSLELGDSALYFCASSVALADYEQYFGPGTRLTVT.

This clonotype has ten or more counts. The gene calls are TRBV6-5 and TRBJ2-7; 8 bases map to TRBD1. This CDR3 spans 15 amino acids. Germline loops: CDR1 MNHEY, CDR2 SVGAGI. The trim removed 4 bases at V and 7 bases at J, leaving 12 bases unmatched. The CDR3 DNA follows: TGTGCCAGCAGTTCTCTAGGGACAGGTGTTTCAGAGCAGTACTTC. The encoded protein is CASSSLGTGVSEQYF.

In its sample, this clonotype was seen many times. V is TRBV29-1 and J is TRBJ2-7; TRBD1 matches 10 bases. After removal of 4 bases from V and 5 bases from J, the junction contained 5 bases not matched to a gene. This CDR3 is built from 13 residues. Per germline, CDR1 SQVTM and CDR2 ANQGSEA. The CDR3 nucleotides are TGCAGCGTTGTAGGGGGGACAGGGGACGAGCAGTACTTC. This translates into CSVVGGTGDEQYF.

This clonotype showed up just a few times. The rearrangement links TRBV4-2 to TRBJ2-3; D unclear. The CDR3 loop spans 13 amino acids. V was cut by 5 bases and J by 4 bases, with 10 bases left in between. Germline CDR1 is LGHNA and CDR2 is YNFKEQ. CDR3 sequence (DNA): TGTGCCAGCAGCGAGGCCCGGTCAGATACGCAGTATTTT. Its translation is CASSEARSDTQYF.

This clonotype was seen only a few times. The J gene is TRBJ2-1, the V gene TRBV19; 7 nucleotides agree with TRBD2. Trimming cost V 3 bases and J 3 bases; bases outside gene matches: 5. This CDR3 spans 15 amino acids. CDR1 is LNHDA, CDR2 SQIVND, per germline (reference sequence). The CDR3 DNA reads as TGTGCCAGTAGTATGAAGCGGGATCTCTACAATGAGCAGTTCTTC. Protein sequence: CASSMKRDLYNEQFF.

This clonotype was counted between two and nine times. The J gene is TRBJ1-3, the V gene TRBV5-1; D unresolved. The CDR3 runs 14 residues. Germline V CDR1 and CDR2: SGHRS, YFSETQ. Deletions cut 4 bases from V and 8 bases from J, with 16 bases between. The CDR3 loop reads CASSIPSSPDTIYF. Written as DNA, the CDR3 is TGCGCCAGCAGCATACCGTCGTCGCCAGACACCATATATTTT.

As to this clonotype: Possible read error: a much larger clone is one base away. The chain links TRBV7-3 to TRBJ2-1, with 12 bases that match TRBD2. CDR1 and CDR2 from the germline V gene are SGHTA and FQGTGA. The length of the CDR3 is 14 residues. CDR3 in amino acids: CARSLGLAGTEQFF. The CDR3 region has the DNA TGTGCCAGAAGCTTAGGACTAGCGGGGACTGAGCAGTTCTTC. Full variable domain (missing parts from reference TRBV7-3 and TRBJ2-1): GAGVSQTPSNKVTEKGKYVELRCDPISGHTALYWYRQSLGQGPEFLIYFQGTGAADDSGLPNDRFFAVRPEGSVSTLKIQRTERGDSAVYLCARSLGLAGTEQFFGPGTRLTVL.

The CDR3 loop reads CASSQDIRASGAETQYF. The CDR3 nucleotides read TGTGCCAGCAGCCAAGATATCAGGGCTAGCGGGGCAGAGACCCAGTACTTC. The V gene is TRBV3-1, the J gene TRBJ2-5; 9 bases line up with TRBD2. CDR1 and CDR2 from the germline V gene are LGHDT and YNNKEL (reference sequence). The CDR3 extends over 17 amino acids. Germline trimming cut 0 bases from V and 4 bases from J; bases unmatched to any gene: 9.

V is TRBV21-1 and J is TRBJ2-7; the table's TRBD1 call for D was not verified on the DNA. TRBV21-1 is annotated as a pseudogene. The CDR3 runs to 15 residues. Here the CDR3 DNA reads TGTGCCAGCAGCCTCGGACAGGCCTTCTCCTACGAGCAGTACTTC. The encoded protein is CASSLGQAFSYEQYF.

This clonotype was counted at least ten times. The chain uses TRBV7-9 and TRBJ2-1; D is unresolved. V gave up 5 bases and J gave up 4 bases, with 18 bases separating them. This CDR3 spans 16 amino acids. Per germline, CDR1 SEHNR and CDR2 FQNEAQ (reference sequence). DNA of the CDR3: TGTGCCAGCAGCCCTGGTTTAGGGCTAGAGTACAATGAGCAGTTCTTC. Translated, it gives CASSPGLGLEYNEQFF. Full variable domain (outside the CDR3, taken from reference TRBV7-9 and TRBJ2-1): DTGVSQNPRHKITKRGQNVTFRCDPISEHNRLYWYRQTLGQGPEFLTYFQNEAQLEKSRLLSDRFSAERPKGSFSTLEIQRTEQGDSAMYLCASSPGLGLEYNEQFFGPGTRLTVL.

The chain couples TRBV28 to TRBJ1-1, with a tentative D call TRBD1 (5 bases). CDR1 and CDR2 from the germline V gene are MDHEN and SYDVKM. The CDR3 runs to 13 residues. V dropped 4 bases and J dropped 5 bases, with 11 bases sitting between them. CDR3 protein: CASSYPGGTEAFF. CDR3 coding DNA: TGTGCCAGCAGTTACCCGGGGGGTACTGAAGCTTTCTTT.

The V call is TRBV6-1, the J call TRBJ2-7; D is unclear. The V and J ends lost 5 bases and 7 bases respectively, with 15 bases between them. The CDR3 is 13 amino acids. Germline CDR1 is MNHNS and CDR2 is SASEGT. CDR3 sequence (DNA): TGTGCCAGCAGTCAACCGAGGCCAGGAGAGCAGTACTTC. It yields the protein CASSQPRPGEQYF.

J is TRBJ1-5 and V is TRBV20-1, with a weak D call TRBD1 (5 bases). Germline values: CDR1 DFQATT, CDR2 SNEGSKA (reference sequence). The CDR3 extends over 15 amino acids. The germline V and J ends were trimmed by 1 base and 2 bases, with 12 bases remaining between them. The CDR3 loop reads CSARVAGLGNQPQHF. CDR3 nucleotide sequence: TGCAGTGCTAGAGTCGCAGGGCTTGGCAATCAGCCCCAGCATTTT.

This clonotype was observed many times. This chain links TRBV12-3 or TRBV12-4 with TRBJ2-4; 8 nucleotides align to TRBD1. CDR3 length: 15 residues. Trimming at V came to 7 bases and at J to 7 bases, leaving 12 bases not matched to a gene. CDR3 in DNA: TGTGCCAGCACCCAAGCCGGACAGGGTGGGAACATTCAGTACTTC. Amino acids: CASTQAGQGGNIQYF.

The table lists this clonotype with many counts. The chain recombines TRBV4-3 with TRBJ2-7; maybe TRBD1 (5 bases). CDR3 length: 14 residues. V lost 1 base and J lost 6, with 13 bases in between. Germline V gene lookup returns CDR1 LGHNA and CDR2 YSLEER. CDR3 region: CASSQVPGASEQYF. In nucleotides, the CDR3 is TGCGCCAGCAGCCAAGTCCCTGGGGCGAGCGAGCAGTACTTC.

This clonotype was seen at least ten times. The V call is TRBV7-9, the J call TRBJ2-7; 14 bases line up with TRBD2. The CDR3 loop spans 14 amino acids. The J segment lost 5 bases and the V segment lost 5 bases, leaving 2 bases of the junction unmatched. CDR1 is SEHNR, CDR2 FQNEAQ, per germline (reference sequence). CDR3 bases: TGTGCCAGCAGCGGGACTAGCGGGAGCCACGAGCAGTACTTC. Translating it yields CASSGTSGSHEQYF.

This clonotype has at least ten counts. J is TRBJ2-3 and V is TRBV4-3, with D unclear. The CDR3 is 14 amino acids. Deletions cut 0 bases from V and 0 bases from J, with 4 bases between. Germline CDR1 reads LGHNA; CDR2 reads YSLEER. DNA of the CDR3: TGCGCCAGCAGCCAAGAGATTAGCACAGATACGCAGTATTTT. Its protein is CASSQEISTDTQYF.

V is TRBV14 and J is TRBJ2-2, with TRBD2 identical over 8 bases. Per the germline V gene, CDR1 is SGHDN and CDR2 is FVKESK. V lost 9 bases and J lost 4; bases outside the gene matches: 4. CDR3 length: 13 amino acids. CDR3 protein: CASRTSGTGELFF. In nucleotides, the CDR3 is TGTGCCAGTCGAACTAGCGGCACCGGGGAGCTGTTTTTT.

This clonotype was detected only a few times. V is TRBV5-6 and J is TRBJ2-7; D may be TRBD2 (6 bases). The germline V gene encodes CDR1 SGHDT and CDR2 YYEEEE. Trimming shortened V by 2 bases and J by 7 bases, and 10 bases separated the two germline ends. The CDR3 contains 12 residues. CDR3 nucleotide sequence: TGTGCCAGCAGCTTAGCGGCGGGGGAGCAGTACTTC. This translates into CASSLAAGEQYF.

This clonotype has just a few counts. CDR3 region: CASSLLGLAGVHNEQFF. In DNA form, the CDR3 reads TGTGCCAGCAGTCTCCTTGGACTAGCGGGGGTCCACAATGAGCAGTTCTTC. The chain joins TRBV27 to TRBJ2-1; 13 bases match TRBD2. The V gene's germline CDR1 is MNHEY and CDR2 SMNVEV (reference sequence). The V gene end was trimmed by 5 bases and the J gene end by 5 bases; junction bases not matched to a gene: 9. The CDR3 loop spans 17 amino acids.

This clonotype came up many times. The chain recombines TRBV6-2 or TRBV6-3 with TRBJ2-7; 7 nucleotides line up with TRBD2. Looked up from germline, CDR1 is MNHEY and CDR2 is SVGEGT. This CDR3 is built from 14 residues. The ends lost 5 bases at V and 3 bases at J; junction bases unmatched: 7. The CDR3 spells CASSPPAGVYEQYF. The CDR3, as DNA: TGTGCCAGCAGTCCCCCGGCGGGAGTCTACGAGCAGTACTTC.

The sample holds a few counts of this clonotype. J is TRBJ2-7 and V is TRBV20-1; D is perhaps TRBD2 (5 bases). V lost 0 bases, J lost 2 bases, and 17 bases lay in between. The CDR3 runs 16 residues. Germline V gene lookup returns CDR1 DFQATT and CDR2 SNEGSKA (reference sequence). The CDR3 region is CSARDSLGLTPYEQYF. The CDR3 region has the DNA TGCAGTGCTAGAGATAGTTTAGGACTTACCCCCTACGAGCAGTACTTC.

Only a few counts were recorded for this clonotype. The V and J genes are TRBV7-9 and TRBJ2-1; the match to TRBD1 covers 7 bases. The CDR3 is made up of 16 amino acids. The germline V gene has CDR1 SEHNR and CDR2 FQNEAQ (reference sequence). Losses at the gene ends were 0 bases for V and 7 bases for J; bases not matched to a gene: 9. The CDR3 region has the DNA TGTGCCAGCAGCTTAGCGGTATGGACAGGCCAGAATGAGCAGTTCTTC. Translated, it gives CASSLAVWTGQNEQFF.